The clone carrying this TCR beta chain appeared a single time. The data belong to a study of cytomegalovirus exposure and HLA in healthy donors. About the research overall: As an earlier analysis found, 180 million or so T cells yielded about 120 million unique TCR beta sequences.

From germline, CDR1 is SGHDT and CDR2 YYEEEE. V lost 4 bases and J 3 bases, leaving 16 bases between the germline ends. This CDR3 has 15 residues. The study ran its PCR with 60 Vbeta and 13 Jbeta primers. Some clones are missing from TCRdb's copy, which holds only in-frame ones; the method was immunoSEQ multiplex PCR. The sample has about 52,000 clones, 50% to 70% seen once; the top ten hold 10% to 15%. The rearrangement joins TRBV5-6 to TRBJ1-1; weak D call: TRBD1 (5 bases). The source of this sequence is a human donor in good health. Sequenced material: PBMCs. The DNA of the CDR3 is TGTGCCAGCAGCCTTACGGGGGGTGGGGACACTGAAGCTTTCTTT. This sequence encodes CASSLTGGGDTEAFF.